This T cell receptor beta chain was observed in a study of T cells in Graves' hyperthyroidism and ophthalmopathy. This clonotype came up many times. TCR beta CDR3 regions were amplified from RNA transcripts. HTBI primers drove first-round RT-PCR of the TCR CDR3. TCRdb re-called the multiplex PCR reads with MiXCR, one entry per CDR3 protein. This sample has hundreds of thousands of distinct CDR3 sequences, with approximately 15% found just once. J was trimmed by 6 bases and V by 3 bases; bases with no gene match: 8. Looked up from germline, CDR1 is SGHAT and CDR2 is FQNNGV. This CDR3 has 15 residues. This chain links TRBV11-2 with TRBJ2-1; 7 bases align to TRBD2. The sample consisted of blood. This clonotype originated in a woman in her twenties or thirties with Graves' hyperthyroidism that later progressed to Graves' ophthalmopathy. This CDR3 is CASSLRAGEPNEQFF. As DNA, the CDR3 is TGTGCCAGCAGCTTGCGGGCGGGAGAGCCCAATGAGCAGTTCTTC.